Described below is a single T cell receptor beta chain sequence and its context. The sample's treatment: 19 received Ad26.COV2.S at low or high dose, single or two shots; 5 received placebo; per-sample allocation not given. Sampling was done on day 63 after the first vaccine or placebo injection. Ad26.COV2.S expressed prefusion-stabilized spike from the original Wuhan strain. The CDR3 consists of 14 residues. V gave up 3 bases and J gave up 4 bases, with 11 bases separating them. Looked up from germline, CDR1 is KGHSH and CDR2 is LQKENI. This sample is part of a study of Ad26.COV2.S vaccination and SARS-CoV-2 variants. Study as a whole: The trial was COV1001 and the donor's arm was Ad26.COV2.S. Recipients of Ad26.COV2.S got it intramuscularly, once or twice 56 days apart.

Some clones are missing from TCRdb's copy, which holds only in-frame ones; the method was immunoSEQ multiplex PCR. The sample lists 300,000 to 400,000 clones, 70% to 90% occurring once. This chain connects TRBV18 to TRBJ2-3, with D unresolved. Sequences were derived from peripheral blood, sampled in a trial of Ad26.COV2.S vaccine versus placebo. This sequence was found in a person aged 18-60 years who received the Ad26.COV2.S COVID-19 vaccine or a placebo. CDR3 loop: CASSPPRPSDTQYF. The CDR3 DNA is TGTGCCAGCTCACCTCCTCGCCCTTCAGATACGCAGTATTTT.